The T cell receptor (beta chain) under discussion was sequenced for a study of blood T cell repertoires in COVID-19. Study in general: Acute and convalescent COVID-19 specimens originated in the United States, Italy and Spain. The analysed material was cDNA or gDNA that came from T cells, B-cell-depleted T cells, or PBMCs.

Germline-derived CDR1 and CDR2 are LNHDA and SQIVND (reference sequence). This CDR3 has 13 residues. V shed 1 base and J shed 8 bases, with 9 bases lying between them. Original data processing: Nucleated cell number was recorded as an estimate derived from reference gene primer amplification. Data came from immunoSEQ multiplex PCR; TCRdb stores just in-frame clones and leaves some out. The V and J calls and the clone size are those of that table, but D and trimming were determined from the DNA. The sample lists about 98,000 clones; 86% were seen once. The chain joins TRBV19 to TRBJ2-1; D is perhaps TRBD2 (6 bases). Sequencing input: peripheral blood. This TCR derives from a man between 45 and 60 years old with acute or convalescent COVID-19. This CDR3 reads CASSIAGLDEQFF. CDR3 bases: TGTGCCAGTAGTATAGCGGGACTTGATGAGCAGTTCTTC.